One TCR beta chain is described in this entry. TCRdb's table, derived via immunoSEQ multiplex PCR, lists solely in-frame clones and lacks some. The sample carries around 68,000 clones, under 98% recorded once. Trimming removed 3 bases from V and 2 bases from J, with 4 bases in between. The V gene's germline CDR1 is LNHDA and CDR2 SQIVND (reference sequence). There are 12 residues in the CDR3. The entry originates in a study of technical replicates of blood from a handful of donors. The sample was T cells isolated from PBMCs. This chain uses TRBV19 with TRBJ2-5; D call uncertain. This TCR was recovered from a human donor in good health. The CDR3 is CASSMQQETQYF. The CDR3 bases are TGTGCCAGTAGTATGCAGCAAGAGACCCAGTACTTC.